Below are 12 T cell receptor beta chains sequenced from a single sample in a study of blood T cell repertoires in COVID-19. TCRdb's copy holds only in-frame clones and misses some; the assay was immunoSEQ multiplex PCR. The top ten hold roughly 1.7% of the sample, which has 300,000 to 350,000 clones, approximately 88% seen once. The material sequenced was peripheral blood. The receptors were sampled from a woman aged 25 to 39 with COVID-19, enrolled during active disease.

The CDR3 reads CATRGSVVEETQYF. The CDR3 DNA follows: TGTGCCACCAGGGGCAGTGTCGTGGAAGAGACCCAGTACTTC. The chain combines TRBV15 with TRBJ2-5; no firm D call. Between the trimmed V and J ends, which lost 6 bases and 3 bases, there was a span of 14 bases. The CDR3 has 14 amino acids. Germline CDR1 reads LNHNV; CDR2 reads YYDKDF (reference sequence).

This chain joins TRBV6-6 and TRBJ1-6; TRBD1 matches at 11 bases. This CDR3 region has 16 residues. CDR1 and CDR2 (germline): MNHNY, SVGAGI (reference sequence). With 6 bases clipped from V and 9 bases from J, the junction kept 10 bases outside the gene matches. The DNA for the CDR3 is TGTGCCAGCAGCCGCCCCGGACAGGGGGCTGTTTCACCCCTCCACTTT. The encoded protein is CASSRPGQGAVSPLHF.

The chain couples TRBV7-8 to TRBJ2-1, with TRBD1 matching 9 bases. The V gene end was trimmed by 5 bases and the J gene end by 9 bases; junction bases not matched to a gene: 8. The CDR3 loop spans 14 amino acids. Germline lookup yields CDR1 SGHVS and CDR2 FQNEAQ. CDR3 in amino acids: CASSPGTGRGEQFF. In nucleotides, the CDR3 is TGTGCCAGCAGCCCAGGGACAGGGCGCGGTGAGCAGTTCTTC.

CDR3 region: CASSILANTGELFF. CDR3 sequence (DNA): TGTGCCAGTAGTATTCTGGCAAACACCGGGGAGCTGTTTTTT. The genes are TRBV19 and TRBJ2-2; D is uncertain. Germline V gene data show CDR1 as LNHDA and CDR2 as SQIVND (reference sequence). Trimming left V 3 bases short and J 2 bases short, with 7 bases between. The length of the CDR3 is 14 residues.

The chain joins TRBV27 to TRBJ1-5; 8 nucleotides match TRBD1. Germline V gene sequence: CDR1 MNHEY, CDR2 SMNVEV (reference sequence). CDR3 size: 15 residues. J was trimmed by 1 base and V by 2 bases; bases with no gene match: 1. In DNA, the CDR3 is TGTGCCAGCAGTTTAGACAGGGGAAGCAATCAGCCCCAGCATTTT. Translating gives CASSLDRGSNQPQHF.

The chain combines TRBV3-1 (or the pseudogene TRBV3-2) with TRBJ1-4; TRBD1 matches 8 bases. Germline loops: CDR1 LGHDT, CDR2 YNNKEL (reference sequence). J lost 7 bases, V lost 1 base, and 5 bases had no gene match. There are 15 residues in the CDR3. Here the CDR3 DNA reads TGTGCCAGCAGCCAAGGCACAGGGGGAGGTGAAAAACTGTTTTTT. This encodes CASSQGTGGGEKLFF.

This clone was detected only once. This chain joins TRBV19 and TRBJ1-2; no clear D. This CDR3 is built from 12 residues. Germline values: CDR1 LNHDA, CDR2 SQIVND (reference sequence). V lost 4 bases, J lost 4 bases, and 7 bases lay in between. The DNA for the CDR3 is TGTGCCAGTAGTACCACTTTCTATGGCTACACCTTC. Its protein product is CASSTTFYGYTF. Full variable domain (outside the CDR3, taken from reference TRBV19 and TRBJ1-2): DGGITQSPKYLFRKEGQNVTLSCEQNLNHDAMYWYRQDPGQGLRLIYYSQIVNDFQKGDIAEGYSVSREKKESFPLTVTSAQKNPTAFYLCASSTTFYGYTFGSGTRLTVV.

The chain employs TRBV5-4 and TRBJ2-2; 7 positions agree with TRBD1. V was clipped by 4 bases and J by 5 bases; unmatched bases: 11. Germline V lookup: CDR1 SGHNT, CDR2 YYREEE (reference sequence). The CDR3 is made up of 16 amino acids. The CDR3, as DNA: TGTGCCAGCAGCCCCATGGCAACCAGGGGGACCGGGGAGCTGTTTTTT. Protein sequence: CASSPMATRGTGELFF.

This clone was picked up one time. V usage is TRBV4-1 and J usage is TRBJ2-5, with D unresolved. There are 16 residues in the CDR3. V gave up 1 base and J gave up 1 base, with 13 bases separating them. Germline values: CDR1 MGHRA, CDR2 YSYEKL. This CDR3 reads CASSQAQVLAQETQYF. The DNA for the CDR3 is TGCGCCAGCAGCCAAGCCCAGGTGTTGGCCCAAGAGACCCAGTACTTC.

The rearrangement links TRBV16 to TRBJ1-4; TRBD1 is a possible D gene (5 bases). The CDR3 totals 14 residues. The germline V gene has CDR1 KGHSY and CDR2 FQNENV. The V end was cut by 2 bases, the J end by 5 bases, with 9 bases between. The CDR3 nucleotides are TGTGCCAGCAGCCAACAGGGAGGGAATGAAAAACTGTTTTTT. Protein sequence: CASSQQGGNEKLFF.

This rearrangement joins TRBV5-6 to TRBJ1-2, with 7 bases aligning to TRBD1. CDR1 is SGHDT, CDR2 YYEEEE, per germline. Trimming at V came to 5 bases and at J to 4 bases, leaving 2 bases not matched to a gene. CDR3 size: 12 residues. Written as DNA, the CDR3 is TGTGCCAGCAGGACAGGGACCTATGGCTACACCTTC. It is translated as CASRTGTYGYTF.

This chain joins TRBV18 and TRBJ1-2; 9 positions match TRBD1. In germline, CDR1 is KGHSH, CDR2 LQKENI. V lost 8 bases and J lost 2; bases outside the gene matches: 9. The CDR3 has 15 residues. This CDR3 is CASTLGGTGNYGYTF. In DNA form, the CDR3 reads TGTGCCAGCACCCTCGGCGGGACAGGGAACTATGGCTACACCTTC.